This T cell receptor beta chain was observed in a study of shared clonotypes between healthy human individuals (dated by TCRdb to between 2020 and 2021). Regarding the complete study: Two women and a few men aged 18 to 49 years were included in the cohort. Blood TCR repertoires of roughly five healthy adults were deeply sequenced to estimate repertoire size and the extent of clonotype sharing between individuals. For each donor, CD4 naive and CD4 memory were each run on three plates, CD8 naive on two plates, and CD8 memory on one plate. Per donor, leukapheresis produced somewhere between about 0.8 and 9 billion PBMCs. To increase sequencing depth and limit assay-specific biases, different laboratories used diverse techniques to prepare libraries and sequence TCR repertoires. Overall study results and their limits: Incomplete sequencing was indicated by rarefaction of sorted-subset datasets, despite the large sequencing depth. Pairwise subsampling led to the expectation that sequencing depth would affect the degree of clonotype sharing among donors. About 5% of naive CD4, roughly 3.5% of naive CD8, approximately 2.2% of memory CD4, and approximately 0.39% of memory CD8 clonotypes were shared across several donors. Only blood was sampled, and tissue TCR repertoires likely differ from those in blood. The small number of donors limited the genetic and exposure-history diversity represented. Clonotypes shared by all four sorted-subset donors showed higher generation probabilities than non-shared clonotypes. Estimated clonotype richness was generally larger for naive than for memory subsets.

For the CD8 naive samples, CD45RO-negative cells were positively selected for CCR7, yielding a CD45RA+CCR7+ population from which TemRA cells were excluded. Donors were healthy HIV-negative adults with no recently reported acute infections or vaccinations. All donors were Caucasian adults living in Nashville, Tennessee, USA. Blood was collected by leukapheresis, and PBMCs were isolated by Ficoll-Histopaque density gradient centrifugation and then cryopreserved in liquid nitrogen vapor phase. Analytical flow cytometry was used to check the purity and quantity of every magnetically sorted T cell population. Genomic DNA was isolated from every sorted fraction and measured by UV absorbance on a Nanodrop 2000c. Using the deep immunoSEQ assay, TCR CDR3 regions were amplified from genomic DNA by multiplex PCR. Extracted genomic DNA from each cell subset was distributed evenly across all wells of several immunoSEQ 96-well plates, and each plate was treated as a replicate. For sorted subsets, 200 to 250 ng of genomic DNA, equivalent to 25,000 to 30,000 T cell genomes, went into each replicate PCR. The purified libraries were quantified using a Qubit 3.0 fluorometer, sized with a Bioanalyzer 2100, and then quantified again using the KAPA Library Quantification kit. Every immunoSEQ 96-well plate was sequenced on a separate single-read 150-cycle Illumina NextSeq 550 flow cell. Per the source publication's procedure: Because the immunoSEQ output included only junctional sequences and no quality scores, the filtering could not be the same as the filtering used for full-length reads. To assign V/J genes and CDR3, sequences were annotated using PyIR, a Python wrapper for IgBLAST v1.9, with IMGT germline references. Any read was removed if the V/J assignment was weak (E-value above 1e-6), the CDR3 was missing, or the read contained stop codons, out-of-frame junctions, or ambiguous translated residues. V3J clonotypes were defined by identical inferred V gene, J gene, and CDR3 amino acid sequence. Percentage overlap between repertoires was calculated by dividing the number of shared unique clonotypes by the size of the smaller repertoire. RTK rarefaction, the Chao1 estimator, and Recon v2.1 estimates of unobserved clonotypes were used to assess repertoire richness. For all TCRbeta clonotypes obtained by the gDNA method from four donors, generation probabilities were computed with OLGA. TCRdb took this table from immuneACCESS and kept in-frame rearrangements with V and J called. Such tables lack part of the clones; where checked against another copy, unresolved V genes explain under half of the gap, and the rest is unexplained. D and trimming come from the DNA, and the V and J calls and clone size come from that table. The sample table shows about 2 million clones, and approximately 94% are seen once. Roughly 1.1% of the sample is held by the ten biggest clonotypes.

Trimming takes 0 bases from V and 6 bases from J, and the germline ends sit 8 bases apart. The CDR3 measures 13 amino acids from cysteine to phenylalanine. Only CDR3 DNA remains: 39 bases, in frame from the first base. From a lookup of the germline V gene, CDR1 and CDR2 are MGHRA and YSYEKL. A note on this clone: Its cognate antigen has yet to be identified. Base qualities are not provided; no much larger clone lies one nucleotide away.

The sequenced sample consisted of naive CD8+ T cells sorted from blood. The cell subset or site label corresponds to: CD45RA+CCR7+. The chain employs TRBV4-1 and TRBJ1-1; no D gene call is confident. This TCR was sampled from a man aged 18 to 29 in good health. The CDR3 reads as follows: CASSQDGRPEAFF. The sequenced DNA is TGCGCCAGCAGCCAAGACGGAAGGCCTGAAGCTTTCTTT.